The rows below give T cell receptor beta chains drawn from one sample of a study of T cell responses to AZD1222 COVID-19 vaccine. Here immunoSEQ multiplex PCR was the method, and the copy in TCRdb shows in-frame clones only, minus some. The sample includes about 73,000 clones, about 87% of them seen just once. This material consisted of peripheral blood, taken on day 0 of AZD1222 vaccination. The receptors derive from an adult in good health. Each CDR3 is given with its conserved first and last residue. D genes are given only for firm matches. Rows give clone size only sometimes, using once, few, many, or a class for an expanded clone.

D: -; length: 13; V: TRBV7-3; size: -; J: TRBJ2-1; DNA: TGTGCCAGCAGCTTAACGGCCTACAATGAGCAGTTCTTC; CDR3: CASSLTAYNEQFF
D: -; length: 14; V: TRBV7-9; size: -; J: TRBJ1-6; DNA: TGTGCCAGCAGCTTAGTTGGGCGGGCATCACCCCTCCACTTT; CDR3: CASSLVGRASPLHF
D: -; length: 16; V: TRBV18; size: -; J: TRBJ1-2; DNA: TGTGCCAGCTCACCACCGGCCGGGGAGGCTAACTATGGCTACACCTTC; CDR3: CASSPPAGEANYGYTF
D: -; length: 14; V: TRBV11-3; size: -; J: TRBJ2-1; DNA: TGTGCCAGCAGCTTTACCCGTTCGAACAATGAGCAGTTCTTC; CDR3: CASSFTRSNNEQFF
D: -; length: 17; V: TRBV4-2; size: once; J: TRBJ1-2; DNA: TGTGCCAGCAGCCAGACAACGGGTCAGGGAGATTTCAGTGGCTACACCTTC; CDR3: CASSQTTGQGDFSGYTF
D: -; length: 16; V: TRBV19; size: -; J: TRBJ1-2; DNA: TGTGCCAGTAGTACCCCTCCCGTCGGCCCTAACTATGGCTACACCTTC; CDR3: CASSTPPVGPNYGYTF
D: -; length: 15; V: TRBV28; size: -; J: TRBJ2-7; DNA: TGTGCCAGCAGTTCCCCCCGGGACTCCTCCTACGAGCAGTACTTC; CDR3: CASSSPRDSSYEQYF
D: -; length: 16; V: TRBV7-6; size: -; J: TRBJ1-2; DNA: TGTGCCAGCAGCTTAGCGAGGAAGGGCGCCAACTATGGCTACACCTTC; CDR3: CASSLARKGANYGYTF
D: -; length: 12; V: TRBV11-2; size: -; J: TRBJ1-2; DNA: TGTGCCAGCAGCCCAGAGGACTATGGCTACACCTTC; CDR3: CASSPEDYGYTF
D: -; length: 14; V: TRBV6-5; size: once; J: TRBJ1-5; DNA: TGTGCCAGCACACACGGGGGGTTAGGTCAGCCCCAGCATTTT; CDR3: CASTHGGLGQPQHF
D: -; length: 17; V: TRBV4-1; size: -; J: TRBJ1-5; DNA: TGCGCCAGCAGCCAAGATGGGGAAGGGTCACGCAATCAGCCCCAGCATTTT; CDR3: CASSQDGEGSRNQPQHF
D: -; length: 14; V: TRBV27; size: -; J: TRBJ2-2; DNA: TGTGCCAGCAGTCCCGGCTTCGGCACCGGGGAGCTGTTTTTT; CDR3: CASSPGFGTGELFF